This T cell receptor (beta chain) is drawn from a study of blood T cells in healthy people across ages. The second PCR ran roughly 6 to 11 cycles with a sample-barcoded 5' primer and J-beta primers. Using its own MiXCR run on the 5' RACE reads, TCRdb lists one record per CDR3 protein. This table holds about 680,000 distinct CDR3 sequences, around 49% found once. This clonotype has only a few counts. No antigen is known for it. The study's findings and limits: Significant beta diversity loss was already apparent by age about 42, declining roughly linearly.

This CDR3 is built from 14 residues. CDR1 is SGDLS, CDR2 YYNGEE, per germline. Trimming shortened V by 3 bases and J by 1 base, and 11 bases separated the two germline ends. The sequence came from an older woman in good health. V and J are TRBV9 and TRBJ2-7, with D unclear. Sequencing was done on a sample of blood. The CDR3 loop reads CASSAAQVSYEQYF. The CDR3 coding sequence is TGTGCCAGCAGCGCCGCTCAGGTTTCCTACGAGCAGTACTTC. Full variable domain (remainder filled in from reference TRBV9 and TRBJ2-7): DSGVTQTPKHLITATGQRVTLRCSPRSGDLSVYWYQQSLDQGLQFLIQYYNGEERAKGNILERFSAQQFPDLHSELNLSSLELGDSALYFCASSAAQVSYEQYFGPGTRLTVT.